Below are 2 T cell receptor beta chains sequenced from a single sample in a study of blood T cell repertoires in COVID-19. Using immunoSEQ multiplex PCR, the repertoire was profiled, and TCRdb retains in-frame clones only, with some absent. Of around 300,000 clones in the sample, approximately 90% are singletons; the top ten hold less than 2.5%. The sequenced sample was PBMCs or T cells enriched from blood (not recorded which). The receptors were sampled from a woman between 18 and 29 years old who had recovered from COVID-19.

Here the CDR3 DNA reads TGTGCCAGCAGCAGCGGGACAGGGGTTCTCTACGAGCAGTACTTC. This sequence encodes CASSSGTGVLYEQYF. V and J are TRBV7-9 and TRBJ2-7, with TRBD1 identical over 10 bases. Trimming took 5 bases from V and 3 from J; bases not matched to a gene: 7. This CDR3 is 15 amino acids long. Germline V lookup: CDR1 SEHNR, CDR2 FQNEAQ (reference sequence).

The chain is built from TRBV2 and TRBJ2-2, with 10 bases identical to TRBD2. The CDR3 is 17 amino acids. CDR1 SNHLY and CDR2 FYNNEI come from the germline V gene. V dropped 4 bases and J dropped 5; count of bases not matched to a gene: 10. The CDR3 region has the DNA TGTGCCAGCAGTGTCCCCTTAGCGGGGGGCGGGACCGGGGAGCTGTTTTTT. Translation gives CASSVPLAGGGTGELFF.